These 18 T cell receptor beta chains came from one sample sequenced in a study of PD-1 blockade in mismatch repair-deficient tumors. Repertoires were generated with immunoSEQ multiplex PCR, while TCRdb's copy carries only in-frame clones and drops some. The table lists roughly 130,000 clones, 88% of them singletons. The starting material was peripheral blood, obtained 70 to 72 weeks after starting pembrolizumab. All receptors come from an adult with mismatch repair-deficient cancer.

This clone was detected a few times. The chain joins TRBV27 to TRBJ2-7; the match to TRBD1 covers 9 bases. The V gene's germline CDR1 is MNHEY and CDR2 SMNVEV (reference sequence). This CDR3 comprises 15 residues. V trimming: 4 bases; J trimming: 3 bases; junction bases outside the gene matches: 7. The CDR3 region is CASSSTPTGGYEQYF. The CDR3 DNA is TGTGCCAGCAGTTCGACCCCGACAGGGGGCTACGAGCAGTACTTC.

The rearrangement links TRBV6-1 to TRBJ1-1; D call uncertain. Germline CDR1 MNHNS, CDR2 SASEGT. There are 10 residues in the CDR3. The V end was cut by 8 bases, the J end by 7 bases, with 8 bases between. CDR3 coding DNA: TGTGCCAGCCGGACCCGTGAAGCTTTCTTT. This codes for CASRTREAFF.

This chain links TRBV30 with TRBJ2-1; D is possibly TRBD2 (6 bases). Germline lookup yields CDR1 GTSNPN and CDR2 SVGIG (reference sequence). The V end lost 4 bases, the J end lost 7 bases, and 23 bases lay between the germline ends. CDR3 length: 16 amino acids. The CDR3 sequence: CAWIGGGATKINEQFF. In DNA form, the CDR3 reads TGTGCCTGGATCGGGGGTGGGGCAACTAAAATTAATGAGCAGTTCTTC.

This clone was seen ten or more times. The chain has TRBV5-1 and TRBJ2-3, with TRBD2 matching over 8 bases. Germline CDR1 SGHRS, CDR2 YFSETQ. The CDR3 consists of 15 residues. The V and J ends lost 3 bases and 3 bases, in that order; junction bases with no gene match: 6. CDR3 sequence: CASSSTTGGTDTQYF. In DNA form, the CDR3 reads TGCGCCAGCAGCTCTACGACGGGGGGGACAGATACGCAGTATTTT.

CDR3 loop: CASSWGPSGSYEQYF. The CDR3 DNA reads as TGTGCCAGCAGCTGGGGCCCCTCAGGTTCCTACGAGCAGTACTTC. The rearrangement joins TRBV5-4 to TRBJ2-7; tentative D call: TRBD1 (5 bases). Trimming took 3 bases from V and 1 from J, leaving 14 bases between them. There are 15 residues in the CDR3. Germline loops: CDR1 SGHNT, CDR2 YYREEE (reference sequence).

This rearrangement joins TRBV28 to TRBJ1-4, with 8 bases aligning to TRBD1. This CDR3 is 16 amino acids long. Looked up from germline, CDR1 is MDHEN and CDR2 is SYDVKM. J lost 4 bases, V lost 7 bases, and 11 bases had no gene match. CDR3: CASTENTGGLNEKLFF. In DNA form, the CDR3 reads TGTGCCAGCACCGAAAATACAGGGGGACTTAATGAAAAACTGTTTTTT.

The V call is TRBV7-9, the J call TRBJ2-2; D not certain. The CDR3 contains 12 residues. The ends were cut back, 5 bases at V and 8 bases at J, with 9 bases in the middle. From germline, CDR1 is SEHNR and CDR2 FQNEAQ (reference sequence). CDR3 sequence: CASSPYRGELFF. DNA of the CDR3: TGTGCCAGCAGCCCCTATCGAGGGGAGCTGTTTTTT.

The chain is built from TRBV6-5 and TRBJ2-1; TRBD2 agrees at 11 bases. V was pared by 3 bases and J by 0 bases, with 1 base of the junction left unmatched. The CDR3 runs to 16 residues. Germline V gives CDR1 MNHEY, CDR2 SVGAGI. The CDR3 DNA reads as TGTGCCAGCAGTTATACTAGCGGGAGCTCCTACAATGAGCAGTTCTTC. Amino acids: CASSYTSGSSYNEQFF.

The CDR3 DNA reads TGTGCCAGCAGTTATTGGGGCGGGAGCCCGGGGGAGCAGTACTTC. Amino acids: CASSYWGGSPGEQYF. The chain uses TRBV6-6 and TRBJ2-7; 7 bases agree with TRBD2. The CDR3 totals 15 residues. The germline CDR1 and CDR2 sequences are MNHNY and SVGAGI (reference sequence). V lost 3 bases, J lost 7 bases, and 12 bases stayed unmatched.

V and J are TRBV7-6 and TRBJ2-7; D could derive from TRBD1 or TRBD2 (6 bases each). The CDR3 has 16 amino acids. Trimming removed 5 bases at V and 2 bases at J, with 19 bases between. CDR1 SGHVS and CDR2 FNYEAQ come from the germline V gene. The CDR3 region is CASSPRPAGTTYEQYF. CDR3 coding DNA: TGTGCCAGCAGCCCGCGTCCGGCGGGGACAACCTACGAGCAGTACTTC.

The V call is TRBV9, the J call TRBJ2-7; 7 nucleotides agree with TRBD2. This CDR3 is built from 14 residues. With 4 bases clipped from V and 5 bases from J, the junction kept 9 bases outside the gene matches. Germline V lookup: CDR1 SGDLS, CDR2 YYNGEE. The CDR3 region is CASSSGLGAHEQYF. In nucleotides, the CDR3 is TGTGCCAGCAGCTCCGGACTAGGCGCCCACGAGCAGTACTTC. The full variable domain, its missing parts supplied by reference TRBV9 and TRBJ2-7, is DSGVTQTPKHLITATGQRVTLRCSPRSGDLSVYWYQQSLDQGLQFLIQYYNGEERAKGNILERFSAQQFPDLHSELNLSSLELGDSALYFCASSSGLGAHEQYFGPGTRLTVT.

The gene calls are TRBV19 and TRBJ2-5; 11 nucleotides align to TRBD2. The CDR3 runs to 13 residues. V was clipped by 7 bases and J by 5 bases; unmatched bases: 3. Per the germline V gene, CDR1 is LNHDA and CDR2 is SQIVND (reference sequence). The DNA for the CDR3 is TGTGCCAGTACCGGACTAGCGGGTGAGACCCAGTACTTC. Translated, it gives CASTGLAGETQYF.

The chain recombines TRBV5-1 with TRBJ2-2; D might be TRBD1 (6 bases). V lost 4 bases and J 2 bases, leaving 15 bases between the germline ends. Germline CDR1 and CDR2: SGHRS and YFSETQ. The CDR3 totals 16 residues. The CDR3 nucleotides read TGCGCCAGCAGCCGAAGACAGGAGTTTAACACCGGGGAGCTGTTTTTT. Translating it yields CASSRRQEFNTGELFF.

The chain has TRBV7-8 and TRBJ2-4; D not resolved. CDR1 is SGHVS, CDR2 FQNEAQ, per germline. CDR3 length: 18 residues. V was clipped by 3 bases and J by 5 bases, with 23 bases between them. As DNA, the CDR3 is TGTGCCAGCAGCTTGGGGATCCGGGCTGAGGTTTGGGAAAACATTCAGTACTTC. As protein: CASSLGIRAEVWENIQYF.

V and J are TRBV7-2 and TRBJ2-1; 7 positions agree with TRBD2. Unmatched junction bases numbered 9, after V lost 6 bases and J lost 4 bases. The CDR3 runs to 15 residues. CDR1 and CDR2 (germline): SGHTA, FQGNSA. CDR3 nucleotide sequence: TGTGCCAGCAGTCCGACTTTAGCGGGTTACAATGAGCAGTTCTTC. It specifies CASSPTLAGYNEQFF.

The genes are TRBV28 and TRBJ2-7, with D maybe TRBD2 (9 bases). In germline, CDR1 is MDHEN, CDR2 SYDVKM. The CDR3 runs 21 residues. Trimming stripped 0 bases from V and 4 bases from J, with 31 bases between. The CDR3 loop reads CASSLWGIGRGRREGLYEQYF. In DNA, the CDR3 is TGTGCCAGCAGTTTATGGGGAATCGGCAGGGGGCGGCGGGAGGGCCTTTACGAGCAGTACTTC.

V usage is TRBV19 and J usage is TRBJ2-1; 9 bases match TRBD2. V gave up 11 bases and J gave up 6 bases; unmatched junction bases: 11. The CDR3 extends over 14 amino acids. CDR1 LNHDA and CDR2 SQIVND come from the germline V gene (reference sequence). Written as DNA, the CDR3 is TGTGCCCCCAGAGGCGGGAGGGAGGGCAATGAGCAGTTCTTC. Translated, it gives CAPRGGREGNEQFF.

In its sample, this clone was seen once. CDR3 protein: CASSPKARPYEQYF. The CDR3 nucleotides are TGTGCCAGCTCACCGAAGGCCCGACCCTACGAGCAGTACTTC. This chain connects TRBV18 to TRBJ2-7; no firm D call. V dropped 3 bases and J dropped 2 bases, with 11 bases sitting between them. The CDR3 has 14 amino acids. Germline V gene sequence: CDR1 KGHSH, CDR2 LQKENI.